This T cell receptor (beta chain) was recovered during a study of blood T cell repertoires in COVID-19. The V gene's germline CDR1 is MNHEY and CDR2 SVGEGT. V was cut by 4 bases and J by 0 bases, with 16 bases left in between. The CDR3 sequence is 17 residues long. As originally analysed: Estimation of nucleated cell counts was performed using reference gene primer amplification. Sequencing was performed with immunoSEQ multiplex PCR; in TCRdb, only in-frame clones are kept and a portion is missing. V and J calls and clone size come straight from that table; D and trimming were deduced from the DNA. This sample has under 130,000 clones; about 80% occur once, and the top ten carry about an eighth.

The rearrangement links TRBV6-2 or TRBV6-3 to TRBJ2-1; D not resolved. The sample comprised peripheral blood. The clonotype originates from a human donor in a cohort sampled during active or convalescent COVID-19. The CDR3 loop is CASSSSLHRSSYNEQFF. DNA of the CDR3: TGTGCCAGCAGTTCCTCCCTCCATAGGAGCTCCTACAATGAGCAGTTCTTC.